One sample yielded the 9 T cell receptor beta chains listed below, sequenced in a study of blood T cell repertoires in COVID-19. Measured with immunoSEQ multiplex PCR; TCRdb has only the in-frame clones, and not every one. Of about 57,000 clones listed, 80% to 90% are singletons. The sequenced sample was PBMCs or T cells enriched from blood (not recorded which). These receptors were collected from a woman aged 40 to 55 with acute COVID-19.

The chain recombines TRBV5-6 with TRBJ1-6, with no clear D. V was shortened by 0 bases and J by 13 bases, with 14 bases between the two germline ends. This CDR3 spans 14 amino acids. Germline loops: CDR1 SGHDT, CDR2 YYEEEE. CDR3 in amino acids: CASSLGISDGPLHF. In nucleotides, the CDR3 is TGTGCCAGCAGCTTGGGTATTAGCGATGGGCCCCTCCACTTT.

The chain carries TRBV28 and TRBJ2-2; 11 nucleotides align to TRBD2. CDR1 and CDR2 (germline): MDHEN, SYDVKM. The CDR3 runs to 16 residues. V was pared by 6 bases and J by 6 bases, with 9 bases of the junction left unmatched. This CDR3 is CASRISGRAGSGELFF. The CDR3 bases are TGTGCCAGCAGGATTAGCGGGAGGGCTGGGTCCGGGGAGCTGTTTTTT.

J is TRBJ1-1 and V is TRBV18; TRBD1 might be the D (6 bases). Germline CDR1 is KGHSH and CDR2 is LQKENI. The CDR3 totals 17 residues. The germline V and J ends were trimmed by 3 bases and 5 bases, with 22 bases remaining between them. The CDR3: CASSPSARGAARTEAFF. The CDR3 DNA sequence: TGTGCCAGCTCACCTTCGGCCAGGGGAGCAGCGAGGACTGAAGCTTTCTTT.

The chain links TRBV29-1 to TRBJ1-2; TRBD1 is a possible D gene (5 bases). Germline V gene lookup returns CDR1 SQVTM and CDR2 ANQGSEA. The germline V and J ends were trimmed by 5 bases and 4 bases, with 11 bases remaining between them. CDR3 length: 12 residues. DNA of the CDR3: TGCAGCGTTATACAGGAGCCCTATGGCTACACCTTC. The encoded protein is CSVIQEPYGYTF.

V gene TRBV12-3 or TRBV12-4 combines with J gene TRBJ1-2; D remains unclear. Trimming removed 6 bases at V and 1 base at J, with 6 bases between. There are 12 residues in the CDR3. The CDR3 sequence: CASRGVNYGYTF. The CDR3, as DNA: TGTGCCAGCAGGGGAGTTAACTATGGCTACACCTTC.

The chain employs TRBV28 and TRBJ2-1; 8 positions match TRBD2. Germline V gene sequence: CDR1 MDHEN, CDR2 SYDVKM. The CDR3 length is 16 residues. V lost 7 bases, J lost 5 bases, and 13 bases stayed unmatched. This CDR3 is CASTPEPGGSDNEQFF. The CDR3 bases are TGTGCCAGCACCCCCGAGCCGGGGGGGAGCGACAATGAGCAGTTCTTC.

This sequence joins TRBV3-1 (or the pseudogene TRBV3-2) and TRBJ1-4, with TRBD1 identical over 11 bases. The ends lost 4 bases at V and 2 bases at J; junction bases unmatched: 6. Germline CDR1 reads LGHDT; CDR2 reads YNNKEL (reference sequence). This CDR3 region has 17 residues. The DNA of the CDR3 is TGTGCCAGCAGCCTGAGGACAGGGGGCATGACTAATGAAAAACTGTTTTTT. Protein product: CASSLRTGGMTNEKLFF.

This chain links TRBV12-3 or TRBV12-4 with TRBJ2-2, with D tentatively TRBD2 (6 bases). Trimming pared 7 bases from V and 1 base from J, leaving 7 bases between. This CDR3 is 13 amino acids long. CDR3 sequence: CASKGGNTGELFF. The CDR3, as DNA: TGTGCCAGCAAGGGAGGGAACACCGGGGAGCTGTTTTTT.

This clone was counted once. The J gene is TRBJ2-2, the V gene TRBV28, with a tentative D call TRBD1 (6 bases). The CDR3 is made up of 14 amino acids. Trimming left V 6 bases short and J 4 bases short, with 12 bases between. Germline V gene sequence: CDR1 MDHEN, CDR2 SYDVKM. The CDR3 is CASRYRDVTGELFF. CDR3 in DNA: TGTGCCAGCAGATACAGGGACGTCACCGGGGAGCTGTTTTTT. The full variable domain, in which reference TRBV28 and TRBJ2-2 provide the parts outside the CDR3, is DVKVTQSSRYLVKRTGEKVFLECVQDMDHENMFWYRQDPGLGLRLIYFSYDVKMKEKGDIPEGYSVSREKKERFSLILESASTNQTSMYLCASRYRDVTGELFFGEGSRLTVL.